A single sample is the source of the 19 T cell receptor beta chains below, sequenced in a study of blood T cell repertoires in COVID-19 (TCRdb year 2020). Libraries came from the immunoSEQ multiplex PCR assay. The table was pulled from immuneACCESS by TCRdb, which kept in-frame rearrangements only. Such tables lose some clones; where checked, under half of the loss comes from unresolved V genes, and the rest has no known cause. The sample contains approximately 320,000 clones, roughly 87% of them found a single time. The leading ten clones occupy more than 8.5% of the sample. Material: PBMCs or T cells enriched from blood (not recorded which). These receptors were collected from a woman under 30 who had recovered from COVID-19.

The V call is TRBV19, the J call TRBJ1-6, with 9 bases identical to TRBD1. V lost 0 bases, J lost 10 bases, and 4 bases stayed unmatched. The CDR3 has 15 residues. Germline CDR1 reads LNHDA; CDR2 reads SQIVND (reference sequence). This chain's CDR3 is CASSIDRDRASPLHF. The CDR3 nucleotides are TGTGCCAGTAGTATAGACCGGGACAGGGCGTCACCCCTCCACTTT.

Remarks on this clone: A junction boundary mismatches the germline segment, possibly from a read error. The rearrangement joins TRBV6-6 to TRBJ2-7; TRBD1 might be the D (6 bases). Germline lookup yields CDR1 MNHNY and CDR2 SVGAGI (reference sequence). CDR3 length: 14 residues. In DNA form, the CDR3 reads TGTGCCAGCAGCTACTCAACAGGGAACTACGAGCAGTACTTC. Its protein product is CASSYSTGNYEQYF.

This clone was recorded once. This rearrangement joins TRBV30 to TRBJ1-6, with a possible D match to TRBD1 (6 bases). Deletions cut 3 bases from V and 3 bases from J, with 15 bases between. The CDR3 consists of 16 residues. Germline-derived CDR1 and CDR2 are GTSNPN and SVGIG (reference sequence). CDR3 DNA sequence: TGTGCCTGGAGGGAGGCGGGGGGCGTCTATAATTCACCCCTCCACTTT. This codes for CAWREAGGVYNSPLHF.

The chain joins TRBV5-6 to TRBJ1-2; 7 bases are shared with TRBD1. V was pared by 2 bases and J by 7 bases, with 14 bases of the junction left unmatched. From germline, CDR1 is SGHDT and CDR2 YYEEEE. The CDR3 is 16 residues long. The CDR3 region is CASSLTGQEPYGGYTF. DNA of the CDR3: TGTGCCAGCAGCTTAACCGGACAGGAACCCTACGGTGGCTACACCTTC.

CDR3: CASGLSSYNEQFF. In nucleotides, the CDR3 is TGTGCCAGCGGGCTGAGCTCCTACAATGAGCAGTTCTTC. The chain has TRBV28 and TRBJ2-1; D unresolved. CDR1 and CDR2 from the germline V gene are MDHEN and SYDVKM. Trimming removed 8 bases at V and 0 bases at J, with 8 bases between. The CDR3 is 13 amino acids.

The V and J genes are TRBV5-1 and TRBJ1-2; 7 bases are a match to TRBD1. Trimming at V came to 4 bases and at J to 2 bases, leaving 2 bases not matched to a gene. Germline assignment: CDR1 SGHRS and CDR2 YFSETQ. This CDR3 contains 13 residues. Here the CDR3 reads CASSGGQNYGYTF. The CDR3 bases are TGCGCCAGCAGCGGGGGACAGAACTATGGCTACACCTTC.

The chain links TRBV4-3 to TRBJ2-6; no definite D call. V was clipped by 0 bases and J by 0 bases, with 12 bases between them. This CDR3 region has 18 residues. Germline values: CDR1 LGHNA, CDR2 YSLEER. CDR3 in DNA: TGCGCCAGCAGCCAAGAGGGTCCGGAGAGCTCTGGGGCCAACGTCCTGACTTTC. Translated: CASSQEGPESSGANVLTF.

The CDR3 sequence is CASSPGLASDEQFF. The DNA for the CDR3 is TGTGCCAGCAGCCCGGGACTAGCGTCGGATGAGCAGTTCTTC. This chain connects TRBV7-3 to TRBJ2-1; TRBD2 matches 10 bases. This CDR3 contains 14 residues. V shed 5 bases and J 8 bases; nucleotides not matched to a gene: 6. CDR1 is SGHTA, CDR2 FQGTGA, per germline.

Concerning this clone: A much larger clone lies a single base off, so this may be a read error. The rearrangement joins TRBV7-3 to TRBJ1-1; 9 bases fit TRBD1. This CDR3 has 14 amino acids. The V and J ends lost 5 bases and 4 bases, in that order; junction bases with no gene match: 5. The germline CDR1 and CDR2 sequences are SGHTA and FQGTGA. As DNA, the CDR3 is TGTGCCAGCAGCCCACAGGGGGCGACCACTGAAGCTTTCTTT. It specifies CASSPQGATTEAFF.

The rearrangement links TRBV28 to TRBJ1-1; perhaps TRBD1 as D (5 bases). This CDR3 contains 15 residues. Germline V gene lookup returns CDR1 MDHEN and CDR2 SYDVKM. V was shortened by 3 bases and J by 1 base, with 12 bases between the two germline ends. The CDR3 DNA sequence: TGTGCCAGCAGTTTTCAGGGTAGGGCGAACACTGAAGCTTTCTTT. Translating gives CASSFQGRANTEAFF.

This rearrangement joins TRBV7-9 to TRBJ1-5, with TRBD1 identical over 7 bases. Trimming at V came to 4 bases and at J to 8 bases, leaving 2 bases not matched to a gene. The germline CDR1 and CDR2 sequences are SEHNR and FQNEAQ (reference sequence). The CDR3 spans 12 residues. In nucleotides, the CDR3 is TGTGCCAGCAGCTACGGACAGGAGCCCCAGCATTTT. It codes for CASSYGQEPQHF.

This chain connects TRBV29-1 to TRBJ2-1, with D possibly matching TRBD1 (5 bases). Germline V gives CDR1 SQVTM, CDR2 ANQGSEA. The V and J ends lost 5 bases and 4 bases respectively, with 12 bases between them. CDR3 length: 13 residues. In DNA form, the CDR3 reads TGCAGCGTTAGGCAGGGCTTTTACAATGAGCAGTTCTTC. Amino acid sequence: CSVRQGFYNEQFF.

The rearrangement links TRBV9 to TRBJ1-6; 7 bases agree with TRBD1. In germline, CDR1 is SGDLS, CDR2 YYNGEE. J lost 10 bases, V lost 3 bases, and 13 bases had no gene match. The CDR3 has 16 amino acids. CDR3 region: CASSEGLQGIGSPLHF. The CDR3 nucleotides are TGTGCCAGCAGCGAGGGGCTACAGGGGATCGGGTCACCCCTCCACTTT.

V usage is TRBV18 and J usage is TRBJ2-2, with unresolved D. The CDR3 runs 15 residues. Per the germline V gene, CDR1 is KGHSH and CDR2 is LQKENI. V was clipped by 0 bases and J by 4 bases, with 9 bases between them. For the CDR3, the DNA is TGTGCCAGCTCACCACCCGCGCTGCCCACCGGGGAGCTGTTTTTT. Translated, it gives CASSPPALPTGELFF.

The V gene is TRBV6-5, the J gene TRBJ2-5; tentative D call: TRBD1 (5 bases). CDR1 MNHEY and CDR2 SVGAGI come from the germline V gene. V was shortened by 2 bases and J by 1 base, with 8 bases between the two germline ends. The CDR3 is made up of 14 amino acids. The CDR3 nucleotides are TGTGCCAGCAGTTACAACCAGGGCCAAGAGACCCAGTACTTC. This encodes CASSYNQGQETQYF.

V gene TRBV3-1 (or the pseudogene TRBV3-2) combines with J gene TRBJ2-7; D not resolved. The CDR3 is 13 residues long. V dropped 3 bases and J dropped 1 base, with 7 bases sitting between them. Germline CDR1 reads LGHDT; CDR2 reads YNNKEL (reference sequence). The chain's CDR3 is CASSHLRSYEQYF. The CDR3 DNA reads TGTGCCAGCAGCCACCTCAGATCCTACGAGCAGTACTTC.

This chain connects TRBV18 to TRBJ1-5; TRBD1 is a possible D gene (5 bases). Trimming shortened V by 5 bases and J by 9 bases, and 17 bases separated the two germline ends. The CDR3 totals 14 residues. CDR1 and CDR2 (germline): KGHSH, LQKENI. The CDR3 spells CASSSGGTRRPQHF. The CDR3 DNA follows: TGTGCCAGCTCATCGGGAGGGACTCGGAGGCCCCAGCATTTT. Full variable domain (outside the CDR3, taken from reference TRBV18 and TRBJ1-5): NAGVMQNPRHLVRRRGQEARLRCSPMKGHSHVYWYRQLPEEGLKFMVYLQKENIIDESGMPKERFSAEFPKEGPSILRIQQVVRGDSAAYFCASSSGGTRRPQHFGDGTRLSIL.

The CDR3 bases are TGTGCCAGCAGCTTAGGCTTAGGGGGAGGGGAGACCCAGTACTTC. It encodes CASSLGLGGGETQYF. This rearrangement joins TRBV7-3 to TRBJ2-5; weak D call: TRBD2 (7 bases). The CDR3 extends over 15 amino acids. The V end lost 2 bases, the J end lost 5 bases, and 15 bases lay between the germline ends. The germline CDR1 and CDR2 sequences are SGHTA and FQGTGA.

CDR3 in amino acids: CASSQGSQGVVYGYTF. CDR3 DNA: TGTGCCAGCAGCCAGGGATCTCAGGGGGTGGTCTATGGCTACACCTTC. This sequence joins TRBV3-1 (or the pseudogene TRBV3-2) and TRBJ1-2; 7 nucleotides line up with TRBD1. J lost 4 bases, V lost 3 bases, and 11 bases had no gene match. CDR1 and CDR2 from the germline V gene are LGHDT and YNNKEL (reference sequence). The CDR3 consists of 16 residues.